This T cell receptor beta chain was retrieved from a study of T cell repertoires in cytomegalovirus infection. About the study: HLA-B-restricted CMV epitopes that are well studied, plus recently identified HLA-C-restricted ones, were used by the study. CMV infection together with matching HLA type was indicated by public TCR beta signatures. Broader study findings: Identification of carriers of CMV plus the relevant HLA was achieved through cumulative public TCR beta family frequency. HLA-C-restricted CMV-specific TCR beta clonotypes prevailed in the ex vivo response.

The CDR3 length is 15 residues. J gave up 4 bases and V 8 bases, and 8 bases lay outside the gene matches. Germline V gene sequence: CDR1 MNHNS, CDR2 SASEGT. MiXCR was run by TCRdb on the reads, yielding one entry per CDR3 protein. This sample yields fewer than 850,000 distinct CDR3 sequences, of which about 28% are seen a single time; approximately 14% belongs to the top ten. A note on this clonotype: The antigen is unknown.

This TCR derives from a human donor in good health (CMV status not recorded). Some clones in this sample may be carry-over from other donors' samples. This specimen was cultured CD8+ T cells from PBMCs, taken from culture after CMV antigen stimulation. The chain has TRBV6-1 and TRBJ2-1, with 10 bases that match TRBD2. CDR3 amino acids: CASRAGGPFYNEQFF. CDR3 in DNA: TGTGCCAGCCGAGCGGGGGGGCCCTTTTACAATGAGCAGTTCTTC.